What follows is one TCR beta chain and its context. The source of the sample is a study of blood T cell repertoires in COVID-19. The wider study: COVID-19 samples, acute and convalescent, were from the United States, Italy and Spain.

This CDR3 has 16 residues. Trimming took off 6 bases at V and 0 bases at J, with 15 bases between the two ends. Germline CDR1 SGHAT, CDR2 FQNNGV. Study processing details: Quantification of nucleated cells was approximated via reference gene primer amplification. TCRdb's table, derived via immunoSEQ multiplex PCR, lists solely in-frame clones and lacks some. V and J calls and clone size are given by that table; D and trimming were obtained from the DNA. The table has 180,000 or so clones, about nine tenths seen once; the top ten hold more than 1.5%. This rearrangement joins TRBV11-2 to TRBJ1-5; tentatively, D is TRBD1 (6 bases). This clonotype was sampled from a woman in her 50s with acute or convalescent COVID-19. What was sequenced was peripheral blood. The CDR3 sequence: CASRPGHQDSNQPQHF. The CDR3 nucleotides are TGTGCCAGCAGGCCGGGACACCAAGATAGCAATCAGCCCCAGCATTTT.